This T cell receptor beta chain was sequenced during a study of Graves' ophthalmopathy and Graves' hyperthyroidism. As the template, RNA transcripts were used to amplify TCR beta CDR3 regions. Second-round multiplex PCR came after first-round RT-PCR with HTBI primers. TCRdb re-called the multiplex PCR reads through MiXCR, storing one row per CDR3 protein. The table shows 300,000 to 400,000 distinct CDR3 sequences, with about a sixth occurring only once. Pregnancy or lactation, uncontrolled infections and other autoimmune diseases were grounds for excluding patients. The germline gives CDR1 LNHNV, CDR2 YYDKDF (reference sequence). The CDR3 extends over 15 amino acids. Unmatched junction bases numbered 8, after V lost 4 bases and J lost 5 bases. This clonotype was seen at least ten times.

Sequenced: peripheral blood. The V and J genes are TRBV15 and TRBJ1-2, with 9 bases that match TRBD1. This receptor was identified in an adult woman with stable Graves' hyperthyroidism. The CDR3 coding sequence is TGTGCCACCAGCAACCGGGACAGGGATCCTTATGGCTACACCTTC. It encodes CATSNRDRDPYGYTF.